This TCR beta chain was profiled in a study of blood T cell repertoires in COVID-19. At the level of the study: Sources were T cells, B-cell-depleted T cells, or PBMCs; the material itself was cDNA or gDNA.

Authors' processing steps: It was from reference gene primer amplification that nucleated cell counts were estimated. Profiling relied on immunoSEQ multiplex PCR, and the TCRdb table lists in-frame clones only, not all of them. Clone size and the V and J calls come from that table; the DNA yielded D and trimming. The sample lists over 110,000 clones, approximately 80% occurring once. Looked up from germline, CDR1 is SEHNR and CDR2 is FQNEAQ (reference sequence). Trimming at V came to 1 base and at J to 1 base, leaving 3 bases not matched to a gene. The CDR3 runs 15 residues. The chain carries TRBV7-9 and TRBJ2-5; 7 positions agree with TRBD1. The receptor was isolated from a woman aged 55-75 years with acute or convalescent COVID-19. Sequencing was carried out using peripheral blood. The CDR3 here is CASSLDGTAQETQYF. The CDR3 DNA sequence: TGTGCCAGCAGCTTAGACGGGACAGCCCAAGAGACCCAGTACTTC.